This T cell receptor beta chain came from a study of T-cell memory formation after mild COVID-19. Study background: Largely, the TCR clusters proved donor specific. Study-wide points: Later expanders leaned CD4+, whereas clones that contracted between day 15 and 85 were balanced CD4/CD8.

Constant-segment primers and 5'RACE yielded cDNA libraries for TCR alpha and TCR beta, each carrying sample barcodes and UMIs. TCRdb re-called the 5' RACE reads with MiXCR, one entry per CDR3 protein. The data show roughly 89,000 distinct CDR3 sequences, with 10% to 15% seen just once and about 29% held by the top ten. Trimming cost V 4 bases and J 0 bases, with 10 bases left between them. CDR1 MDHEN and CDR2 SYDVKM come from the germline V gene. The CDR3 covers 14 residues. Worth noting for this clonotype: The antigen remains undetermined.

V is TRBV28 and J is TRBJ2-7; D gene ambiguous. This receptor was taken from an adult woman who had mild COVID-19 (a few samples of this study predate the infection). Cell type and time point are not known. The material sequenced was PBMCs or a T cell subset sorted from them (not recorded which). DNA of the CDR3: TGTGCCAGCAGTTCGACGGTCTACTCCTACGAGCAGTACTTC. Translating gives CASSSTVYSYEQYF. Full variable domain (outside the CDR3, taken from reference TRBV28 and TRBJ2-7): DVKVTQSSRYLVKRTGEKVFLECVQDMDHENMFWYRQDPGLGLRLIYFSYDVKMKEKGDIPEGYSVSREKKERFSLILESASTNQTSMYLCASSSTVYSYEQYFGPGTRLTVT.